This T cell receptor beta chain was obtained from a study of OX40 agonist ivuxolimab in advanced cancers. Trimming shortened V by 7 bases and J by 0 bases, and 10 bases separated the two germline ends. The CDR3 is 13 amino acids. Germline assignment: CDR1 LNHDA and CDR2 SQIVND (reference sequence). This clone was picked up a small number of times. The method was immunoSEQ multiplex PCR; TCRdb's version includes in-frame clones alone and lacks a portion of them. The sample holds some 60,000 clones, about 85% seen once. The sample in question was CD4+ or CD8+ T cells sorted from blood, obtained in a trial of the OX40 agonist ivuxolimab. The TCR comes from an adult with an advanced solid tumor such as melanoma, head and neck, liver or kidney cancer. The rearrangement links TRBV19 to TRBJ2-7; D remains unclear. CDR3 protein: CASTKGSSYEQYF. The DNA of the CDR3 is TGTGCCAGTACGAAGGGCAGCTCCTACGAGCAGTACTTC.